Shown below are 8 T cell receptor beta chains from a single sample sequenced in a study of blood T cell repertoires in COVID-19. Clones were sequenced by immunoSEQ multiplex PCR, and TCRdb holds only the in-frame ones, with some missing. This sample has approximately 250,000 clones, with around nine tenths found just once. Sequencing input: peripheral blood. The receptor set was obtained from a man in his forties with active or convalescent COVID-19.

V usage is TRBV7-9 and J usage is TRBJ2-1, with 8 nucleotides matching TRBD2. This CDR3 has 17 residues. CDR1 is SEHNR, CDR2 FQNEAQ, per germline (reference sequence). V shed 4 bases and J 2 bases; nucleotides not matched to a gene: 10. CDR3 protein: CASSSPGGGTTYNEQFF. The CDR3 region has the DNA TGTGCCAGCAGCTCCCCCGGCGGGGGGACCACCTACAATGAGCAGTTCTTC.

The CDR3 DNA sequence: TGTGCCAGCCGGGACAGGGGCGGATGGGACTATGGCTACACCTTC. This gives the protein CASRDRGGWDYGYTF. The V and J genes are TRBV5-5 and TRBJ1-2; 10 bases align to TRBD1. Germline V gene lookup returns CDR1 SGHKS and CDR2 YYEKEE (reference sequence). This CDR3 spans 15 amino acids. Losses at the gene ends were 7 bases for V and 3 bases for J; bases not matched to a gene: 9.

This chain joins TRBV12-5 and TRBJ2-4, with 7 positions matching TRBD1. The CDR3 loop spans 15 amino acids. Germline CDR1 LGHNT, CDR2 FRNRAP. J gave up 1 base and V 6 bases, and 6 bases lay outside the gene matches. The CDR3 DNA reads TGTGCTAGTGGGATGACAGGGATCGCCAAAAACATTCAGTACTTC. This gives the protein CASGMTGIAKNIQYF. Variable domain in full (rest from reference TRBV12-5 and TRBJ2-4): DARVTQTPRHKVTEMGQEVTMRCQPILGHNTVFWYRQTMMQGLELLAYFRNRAPLDDSGMPKDRFSAEMPDATLATLKIQPSEPRDSAVYFCASGMTGIAKNIQYFGAGTRLSVL.

The gene calls are TRBV9 and TRBJ2-1, with 11 bases that match TRBD2. The CDR3 loop spans 13 amino acids. Germline assignment: CDR1 SGDLS and CDR2 YYNGEE. V shed 4 bases, J shed 15 bases, and the junction held 9 bases outside the gene matches. The CDR3 spells CASSPRTSGRTFF. In DNA, the CDR3 is TGTGCCAGCAGCCCCCGAACTAGCGGGAGAACGTTCTTC. The full variable domain, its missing parts supplied by reference TRBV9 and TRBJ2-1, is DSGVTQTPKHLITATGQRVTLRCSPRSGDLSVYWYQQSLDQGLQFLIQYYNGEERAKGNILERFSAQQFPDLHSELNLSSLELGDSALYFCASSPRTSGRTFFGPGTRLTVL.

J is TRBJ1-2 and V is TRBV10-3; 7 bases align to TRBD1. The CDR3 loop spans 13 amino acids. From germline, CDR1 is ENHRY and CDR2 SYGVKD. V lost 11 bases to trimming and J lost 4 bases; unmatched junction nucleotides: 10. The CDR3 spells CAASPGGSYGYTF. CDR3 nucleotide sequence: TGTGCCGCCAGCCCAGGGGGTAGCTATGGCTACACCTTC.

The rearrangement joins TRBV21-1 to TRBJ1-5. TRBV21-1 is annotated as a pseudogene. This CDR3 has 17 residues. This chain's CDR3 is CASRGGQEGYSNQPQHF. In DNA form, the CDR3 reads TGTGCCAGCAGGGGGGGGCAGGAAGGGTATAGCAATCAGCCCCAGCATTTT.

J is TRBJ2-7 and V is TRBV24-1, with D possibly being TRBD1 (5 bases). Germline V gives CDR1 KGHDR, CDR2 SFDVKD. This CDR3 is built from 13 residues. The V and J ends lost 6 bases and 1 base respectively, with 9 bases between them. The CDR3 is CATSRQLSYEQYF. DNA of the CDR3: TGTGCCACCAGTCGACAGCTATCCTACGAGCAGTACTTC.

V usage is TRBV19 and J usage is TRBJ1-1, with TRBD1 identical over 7 bases. CDR3 length equals 14 residues. Per germline, CDR1 LNHDA and CDR2 SQIVND (reference sequence). J was trimmed by 5 bases and V by 5 bases; bases with no gene match: 8. The CDR3: CASSWSSGGTEAFF. CDR3 DNA sequence: TGTGCCAGTAGTTGGTCGTCAGGGGGGACTGAAGCTTTCTTT.